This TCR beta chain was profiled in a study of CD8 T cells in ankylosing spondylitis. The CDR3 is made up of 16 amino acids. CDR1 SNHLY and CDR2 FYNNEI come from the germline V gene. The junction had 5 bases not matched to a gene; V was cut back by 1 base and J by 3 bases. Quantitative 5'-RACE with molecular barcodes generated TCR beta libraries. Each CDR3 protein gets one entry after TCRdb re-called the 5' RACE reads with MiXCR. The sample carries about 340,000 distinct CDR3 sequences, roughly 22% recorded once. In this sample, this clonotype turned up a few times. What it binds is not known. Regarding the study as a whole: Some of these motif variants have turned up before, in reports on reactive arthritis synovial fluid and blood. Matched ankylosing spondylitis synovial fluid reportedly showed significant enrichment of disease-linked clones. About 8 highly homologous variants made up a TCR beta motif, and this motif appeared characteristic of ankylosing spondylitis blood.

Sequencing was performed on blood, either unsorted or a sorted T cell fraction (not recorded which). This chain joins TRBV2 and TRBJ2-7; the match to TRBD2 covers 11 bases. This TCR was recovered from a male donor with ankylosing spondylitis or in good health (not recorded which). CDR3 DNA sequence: TGTGCCAGCAGTGAAGTGGGTCTAGCGGGGGGCTACGAGCAGTACTTC. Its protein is CASSEVGLAGGYEQYF.